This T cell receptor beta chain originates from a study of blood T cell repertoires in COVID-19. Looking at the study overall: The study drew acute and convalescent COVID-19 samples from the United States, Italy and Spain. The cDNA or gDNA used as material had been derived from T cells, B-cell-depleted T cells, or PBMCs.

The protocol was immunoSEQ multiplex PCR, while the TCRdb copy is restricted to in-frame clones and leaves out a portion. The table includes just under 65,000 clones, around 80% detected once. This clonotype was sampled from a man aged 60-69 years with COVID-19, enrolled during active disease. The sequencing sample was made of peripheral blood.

As DNA, the CDR3 is TGTGCCAGCAGCGCCTTCGGCGGGAGGGATAATCAGCCCCAGCATTTT. Translation gives CASSAFGGRDNQPQHF. The chain uses TRBV9 and TRBJ1-5; D gene unclear. This CDR3 spans 16 amino acids. With 3 bases removed from V and 4 bases from J, the gap between germline ends came to 17 bases. From germline, CDR1 is SGDLS and CDR2 YYNGEE.